This TCR beta chain was identified in a study of tumor-infiltrating lymphocytes in localized non-small cell lung cancer (dated by TCRdb to the early 2020s). Concerning the study at large: The cohort included patients whose samples were collected after neoadjuvant chemotherapy, as well as both smokers and never-smokers and several histologies. Each patient provided resected tumor tissue plus uninvolved lung tissue from the same patient, with the uninvolved lung tissue described as non-adjacent to the tumor. TCR sequencing was one of several integrated assays, alongside flow cytometry, multiplex immunofluorescence, RNA-seq, exome sequencing and proteomics, applied to the same patients. In total, the ICON cohort consisted of approximately 140 surgical patients with localized non-small cell lung cancer who had their tumors resected. A total of under 65 patients were part of the paired comparison of immunoSEQ T-cell fraction between tumor and uninvolved lung.

A remark on this clone: The antigen it recognizes is unknown. One base away there is no much larger clone; base qualities are not given.

Overall results and qualifications from the work: Because different assays used different pieces of the same tissue, technical variation could not be distinguished from intratumor heterogeneity. TCR-derived T-cell fraction did not differ between the flow cytometry-defined immunotypes IM1 (good prognosis) and IM2 (poor prognosis). Because assay coverage varied across patients depending on available tissue quantity, TCR sequencing was performed for only a subset of the cohort. TCRbeta sequencing supported higher T cell infiltration in tumors than in uninvolved lung tissue, consistent with immunofluorescence CD3 counts.

The T-cell fraction in tumor and uninvolved lung tissue was obtained from TCR sequencing using the immunoSEQ assay. Concerning the study's data processing: To analyze survival, patients were divided into a high T-cell fraction group (upper tertile) and a low T-cell fraction group (lower two tertiles), and the two groups were compared using a log-rank test. A signed-rank test was used to test paired tumor versus uninvolved lung differences in T-cell fraction. Here the immuneACCESS table is served through TCRdb, limited to in-frame sequences with V and J called. Missing clones are a known gap in these copies; in checked studies unresolved V genes cover under half, and the rest lacks a known reason. The DNA gave D and trimming, while V, J and clone size come from that table. This sample lists about 8,900 clones; 68% were detected once. About 9.4% of the sample belongs to the ten largest clones. ICON enrollment began in the first half of 2016, and the last patient was enrolled in 2018. Fresh tumor and matched uninvolved tissue for in-depth immune analyses, including TCR sequencing, were collected from a subcohort of about 77 patients. DNA for TCR sequencing was isolated from bulk tissue, and no cell sorting was done.

The sequenced sample consisted of uninvolved lung tissue not adjacent to the tumor. This receptor was obtained from a human donor with non-small cell lung cancer.

The CDR3 protein is CASSLGRDHGYTF. The sequenced DNA is TGTGCCAGCAGCCTCGGGAGGGATCATGGCTACACCTTC. The V and J genes are TRBV11-3 and TRBJ1-2; no D gene can be assigned with confidence. CDR1 and CDR2 were assigned from the germline V gene as SGHNT and YENEEA. V gives up 5 bases and J gives up 6 bases, and the segment between their germline ends measures 13 bases. From the cysteine through the phenylalanine, the CDR3 covers 13 amino acids. The kept DNA is CDR3 alone, 39 bases in frame from the first base.